The 28 T cell receptor beta chains presented below share a single source sample, sequenced in a study of blood T cell repertoires in COVID-19. TCRdb's copy holds only in-frame clones and misses some; the assay was immunoSEQ multiplex PCR. The sample holds about 480,000 clones, 85% to 90% seen once. The sequencing input was PBMCs or T cells enriched from blood (not recorded which). The receptors derive from a woman between 40 and 50 years old who had recovered from COVID-19.

With regard to this clone: Other DNA sequences within the sample encode an identical CDR3. The chain recombines TRBV7-2 with TRBJ1-1; D possibly corresponds to TRBD1 (5 bases). Germline V gene sequence: CDR1 SGHTA, CDR2 FQGNSA. With 1 base removed from V and 1 base from J, the gap between germline ends came to 10 bases. The CDR3 covers 15 residues. This chain's CDR3 is CASSLVRGGNTEAFF. The CDR3 region has the DNA TGTGCCAGCAGCTTAGTGAGGGGAGGGAACACTGAAGCTTTCTTT.

This clone was seen just once. The rearrangement links TRBV2 to TRBJ1-5, with TRBD1 matching over 9 bases. Trimming cost V 8 bases and J 2 bases; bases outside gene matches: 7. This CDR3 is 15 amino acids long. Germline V gene lookup returns CDR1 SNHLY and CDR2 FYNNEI. CDR3 in amino acids: CASCPRQGGNQPQHF. The CDR3 nucleotides read TGTGCCAGCTGCCCCCGACAGGGGGGCAATCAGCCCCAGCATTTT.

V and J are TRBV27 and TRBJ2-2; a possible D gene is TRBD2 (6 bases). The CDR3 spans 15 residues. Germline loops: CDR1 MNHEY, CDR2 SMNVEV (reference sequence). V gave up 5 bases and J gave up 2 bases, with 12 bases separating them. Here the CDR3 DNA reads TGTGCCAGCAGTCTCGACGGGAGCAACACCGGGGAGCTGTTTTTT. It codes for CASSLDGSNTGELFF.

The genes are TRBV18 and TRBJ2-2; no reliable D call. Trimming pared 4 bases from V and 0 bases from J, leaving 6 bases between. There are 14 residues in the CDR3. CDR1 and CDR2 (germline): KGHSH, LQKENI. DNA of the CDR3: TGTGCCAGCTCACTGACTTCGAACACCGGGGAGCTGTTTTTT. This codes for CASSLTSNTGELFF.

The CDR3 nucleotides read TGCGCCAGCAGCCAAGCATACTTGGGGAGGGAGACCCAGTACTTC. Translation: CASSQAYLGRETQYF. The J gene is TRBJ2-5, the V gene TRBV4-1; a weak D match, TRBD2 (6 bases). Germline V lookup: CDR1 MGHRA, CDR2 YSYEKL. V lost 1 base, J lost 5 bases, and 14 bases lay in between. The CDR3 contains 15 residues.

This chain connects TRBV11-2 to TRBJ2-6, with 7 bases aligning to TRBD1. Looked up from germline, CDR1 is SGHAT and CDR2 is FQNNGV. The V segment lost 5 bases and the J segment 4 bases; nucleotides outside the gene matches: 5. This CDR3 spans 15 amino acids. The CDR3 nucleotides read TGTGCCAGCAGCCGAGGGGGCGCCGGGGCCAACGTCCTGACTTTC. Its protein product is CASSRGGAGANVLTF.

The CDR3 region has the DNA TGTGCCAGTAGTATAGATCACAGCCGGGCAGGGGAGGGGAACACTGAAGCTTTCTTT. This gives the protein CASSIDHSRAGEGNTEAFF. The V call is TRBV19, the J call TRBJ1-1; tentative D call: TRBD1 (6 bases). There are 19 residues in the CDR3. V lost 0 bases, J lost 1 base, and 21 bases lay in between. Germline V gene lookup returns CDR1 LNHDA and CDR2 SQIVND (reference sequence).

The chain links TRBV7-2 to TRBJ1-1, with TRBD1 as a possible D gene (6 bases). Trimming left V 1 base short and J 5 bases short, with 20 bases between. The CDR3 contains 17 residues. Germline values: CDR1 SGHTA, CDR2 FQGNSA. CDR3 nucleotides: TGTGCCAGCAGCTTAGAGAGGTGGTCAGGGGTAAAAACTGAAGCTTTCTTT. It is translated as CASSLERWSGVKTEAFF.

Remarks on this clone: A single base separates this from a much larger clone, so it may be a read error. Other DNA sequences within the sample encode an identical CDR3. V usage is TRBV18 and J usage is TRBJ1-1, with a possible D match to TRBD1 (6 bases). Germline V gene data show CDR1 as KGHSH and CDR2 as LQKENI. This CDR3 has 14 amino acids. V lost 3 bases to trimming and J lost 0 bases, with 8 bases between them. DNA for the CDR3: TGTGCCAGCTCACCTCAGGGGTTGAACACTGAAGCTTTCTTT. It codes for CASSPQGLNTEAFF.

This clone was seen once. The rearrangement joins TRBV5-8 to TRBJ1-1; the D is unclear. The CDR3 length is 13 residues. Germline assignment: CDR1 SGHTS and CDR2 YDEGEE. V was pared by 1 base and J by 5 bases, with 9 bases between. CDR3 loop: CASSLSGETEAFF. For the CDR3, the DNA is TGTGCCAGCAGCTTGTCCGGGGAAACTGAAGCTTTCTTT.

This chain uses TRBV7-2 with TRBJ2-6, with no clear D. V was shortened by 10 bases and J by 0 bases, with 10 bases between the two germline ends. Germline V gene data show CDR1 as SGHTA and CDR2 as FQGNSA. CDR3 size: 14 residues. The CDR3, as DNA: TGTGCCACCCAGGCAGACTCTGGGGCCAACGTCCTGACTTTC. Protein: CATQADSGANVLTF. Filled out from reference TRBV7-2 and TRBJ2-6, the complete variable domain reads GAGVSQSPSNKVTEKGKDVELRCDPISGHTALYWYRQSLGQGLEFLIYFQGNSAPDKSGLPSDRFSAERTGGSVSTLTIQRTQQEDSAVYLCATQADSGANVLTFGAGSRLTVL.

Comment on this clone: Other DNA variants within this sample encode the same CDR3. This rearrangement joins TRBV7-9 to TRBJ2-5; D gene ambiguous. Looked up from germline, CDR1 is SEHNR and CDR2 is FQNEAQ (reference sequence). CDR3 length: 15 residues. V was shortened by 4 bases and J by 1 base, with 13 bases between the two germline ends. The CDR3 nucleotides read TGTGCCAGCAGCTATGGGCAGCAATCCCAAGAGACCCAGTACTTC. Its protein is CASSYGQQSQETQYF.

The chain couples TRBV3-1 (or the pseudogene TRBV3-2) to TRBJ2-7; 10 nucleotides agree with TRBD2. This CDR3 is built from 14 residues. With V trimmed by 4 bases and J by 3 bases, 3 bases remained unmatched. In germline, CDR1 is LGHDT, CDR2 YNNKEL (reference sequence). CDR3 sequence (DNA): TGTGCCAGCAGCCCACTAGCGGGGATCTACGAGCAGTACTTC. This codes for CASSPLAGIYEQYF.

V is TRBV9 and J is TRBJ1-2; D is unclear. Germline CDR1 SGDLS, CDR2 YYNGEE. V lost 0 bases and J 5 bases, leaving 11 bases between the germline ends. The CDR3 spans 14 residues. Here the CDR3 reads CASSVEEGWYGYTF. Here the CDR3 DNA reads TGTGCCAGCAGCGTAGAAGAGGGCTGGTATGGCTACACCTTC. Full variable domain (missing parts from reference TRBV9 and TRBJ1-2): DSGVTQTPKHLITATGQRVTLRCSPRSGDLSVYWYQQSLDQGLQFLIQYYNGEERAKGNILERFSAQQFPDLHSELNLSSLELGDSALYFCASSVEEGWYGYTFGSGTRLTVV.

This clone has only one observation. The chain uses TRBV5-1 and TRBJ1-3, with D maybe TRBD1 (6 bases). CDR3 size: 14 residues. CDR1 is SGHRS and CDR2 is YFSETQ in the germline V gene. V lost 4 bases to trimming and J lost 2 bases, with 10 bases between them. The DNA of the CDR3 is TGCGCCAGCAGCGTCGGGACAACTGGAAACACCATATATTTT. Translating gives CASSVGTTGNTIYF.

The rearrangement joins TRBV7-2 to TRBJ2-1; 7 nucleotides agree with TRBD1. Germline assignment: CDR1 SGHTA and CDR2 FQGNSA. The CDR3 length is 16 residues. With V trimmed by 3 bases and J by 6 bases, 11 bases remained unmatched. DNA of the CDR3: TGTGCCAGCAGCTTTGTCGGTACGAGACAGGGCAATGAGCAGTTCTTC. It yields the protein CASSFVGTRQGNEQFF.

The V call is TRBV28, the J call TRBJ2-7; D not certain. The length of the CDR3 is 12 residues. The germline gives CDR1 MDHEN, CDR2 SYDVKM. The V end lost 5 bases, the J end lost 0 bases, and 5 bases lay between the germline ends. The CDR3 protein is CASSPTSYEQYF. The CDR3 DNA reads TGTGCCAGCAGTCCTACCTCCTACGAGCAGTACTTC.

V is TRBV7-2 and J is TRBJ1-1; D perhaps matches TRBD1 (6 bases). Looked up from germline, CDR1 is SGHTA and CDR2 is FQGNSA. The CDR3 runs 15 residues. Trimming shortened V by 2 bases and J by 0 bases, and 10 bases separated the two germline ends. The CDR3 sequence: CASSLSTGMNTEAFF. CDR3 nucleotides: TGTGCCAGCAGCTTATCGACAGGCATGAACACTGAAGCTTTCTTT.

This clone was seen more than once but under ten times. This chain uses TRBV19 with TRBJ1-5; D perhaps matches TRBD1 (5 bases). The V and J ends lost 7 bases and 9 bases respectively, with 22 bases between them. The CDR3 extends over 15 amino acids. Looked up from germline, CDR1 is LNHDA and CDR2 is SQIVND (reference sequence). CDR3: CASTWGRGGKLPQHF. The CDR3 nucleotides read TGTGCCAGTACCTGGGGGAGGGGAGGGAAATTGCCCCAGCATTTT.

The chain combines TRBV15 with TRBJ1-3, with no clear D. Germline V gene lookup returns CDR1 LNHNV and CDR2 YYDKDF (reference sequence). V was cut by 0 bases and J by 0 bases, with 6 bases left in between. CDR3 length: 15 residues. The CDR3 DNA reads as TGTGCCACCAGCAGAGATTTATACTCTGGAAACACCATATATTTT. It encodes CATSRDLYSGNTIYF.

This clone has more than one count but fewer than ten. Additional DNA sequences in this sample encode the identical CDR3. The chain uses TRBV3-1 (or the pseudogene TRBV3-2) and TRBJ1-2, with D perhaps matching TRBD1 (6 bases). The CDR3 totals 13 residues. V was trimmed by 2 bases and J by 2 bases, leaving 6 bases between them. Germline V lookup: CDR1 LGHDT, CDR2 YNNKEL (reference sequence). CDR3: CASSQQGNYGYTF. The DNA for the CDR3 is TGTGCCAGCAGCCAACAGGGGAACTATGGCTACACCTTC.

The chain uses TRBV9 and TRBJ1-2; D not certain. Germline V lookup: CDR1 SGDLS, CDR2 YYNGEE. V dropped 0 bases and J dropped 4 bases, with 13 bases sitting between them. The length of the CDR3 is 15 residues. The CDR3 DNA follows: TGTGCCAGCAGCGTAGCTCCGGATCGGGGCTATGGCTACACCTTC. Translation: CASSVAPDRGYGYTF. The entire variable domain, with the rest obtained from reference TRBV9 and TRBJ1-2, is as follows: DSGVTQTPKHLITATGQRVTLRCSPRSGDLSVYWYQQSLDQGLQFLIQYYNGEERAKGNILERFSAQQFPDLHSELNLSSLELGDSALYFCASSVAPDRGYGYTFGSGTRLTVV.

This chain uses TRBV11-2 with TRBJ2-7; 8 nucleotides agree with TRBD1. CDR3 size: 15 residues. After removal of 5 bases from V and 3 bases from J, the junction contained 9 bases not matched to a gene. From germline, CDR1 is SGHAT and CDR2 FQNNGV. CDR3 sequence reads: CASSMTGDPLYEQYF. Written as DNA, the CDR3 is TGTGCCAGCAGCATGACAGGGGACCCCCTCTACGAGCAGTACTTC.

The chain uses TRBV2 and TRBJ1-5; D is uncertain. Looked up from germline, CDR1 is SNHLY and CDR2 is FYNNEI. The CDR3 consists of 13 residues. V lost 7 bases and J lost 5, with 12 bases in between. In DNA form, the CDR3 reads TGTGCCAGCACGGTAACTGGAGATCAGCCCCAGCATTTT. This codes for CASTVTGDQPQHF.

This chain joins TRBV11-2 and TRBJ2-3, with TRBD2 matching 13 bases. CDR3 length: 15 amino acids. V lost 3 bases, J lost 6 bases, and 3 bases stayed unmatched. From germline, CDR1 is SGHAT and CDR2 FQNNGV. This CDR3 is CASSLGLAGQDTQYF. In DNA form, the CDR3 reads TGTGCCAGCAGCTTGGGACTAGCGGGACAGGATACGCAGTATTTT.

The chain links TRBV27 to TRBJ1-1; the D is unclear. V was trimmed by 7 bases and J by 5 bases, leaving 11 bases between them. CDR3 length equals 12 residues. Germline V lookup: CDR1 MNHEY, CDR2 SMNVEV (reference sequence). CDR3 amino acids: CASMRVGTEAFF. The CDR3 DNA reads as TGTGCCAGCATGAGGGTAGGGACTGAAGCTTTCTTT.

The rearrangement uses TRBV10-1 and TRBJ2-7; D is uncertain. This CDR3 is built from 13 residues. V was cut by 6 bases and J by 1 base, with 10 bases left in between. CDR1 and CDR2 (germline): WNHNN, SYGVQD (reference sequence). CDR3 sequence: CASSVLRSYEQYF. The DNA of the CDR3 is TGCGCCAGCAGCGTACTACGATCCTACGAGCAGTACTTC.

This chain links TRBV29-1 with TRBJ2-1; 9 nucleotides align to TRBD2. This CDR3 region has 14 residues. J lost 6 bases, V lost 5 bases, and 8 bases had no gene match. Germline V gene lookup returns CDR1 SQVTM and CDR2 ANQGSEA. DNA of the CDR3: TGCAGCGTTCGGGGTAGCGGGAGTGTCAATGAGCAGTTCTTC. Translation gives CSVRGSGSVNEQFF.